Listed below are T cell receptor beta chains from one sample, sequenced in a study of T cell repertoires in cytomegalovirus infection. One entry per CDR3 protein results from TCRdb running MiXCR on the reads. In the table there are some 310,000 distinct CDR3 sequences, 20% to 30% of which are singletons. These receptors lack a known antigen. Sequencing used cultured PBMCs, obtained from culture after CMV antigen stimulation. These receptors all stem from a human donor in good health (CMV status not recorded). Some clones in this sample may be carry-over from other donors' samples. The CDR3 runs from the conserved cysteine through the conserved F or W. A D gene is named only where the DNA matches it firmly. Size is stated for part of the rows, as once, few or many counts, or as a class when the clone is expanded.

CDR3aa	CDR3nt	len	d_gene	abundance	v_gene	j_gene
CASSKDRVANYGYTF	TGTGCCAGCAGCAAAGACAGGGTAGCTAACTATGGCTACACCTTC	15	TRBD1	.	TRBV7-2	TRBJ1-2
CATSRVGQGNYGYTF	TGTGCCACCAGCAGAGTGGGACAGGGGAACTATGGCTACACCTTC	15	TRBD1	.	TRBV15	TRBJ1-2
CASSLAAGIQETQYF	TGTGCCAGCAGCTTAGCTGCGGGGATCCAAGAGACCCAGTACTTC	15	.	many	TRBV7-2	TRBJ2-5
CSVQDRDSNQPQHF	TGCAGCGTTCAGGACAGAGATAGCAATCAGCCCCAGCATTTT	14	.	.	TRBV29-1	TRBJ1-5
CASSFNEVSNTEAFF	TGTGCCAGCAGCTTTAATGAGGTTTCGAACACTGAAGCTTTCTTT	15	.	few	TRBV7-2	TRBJ1-1
CASNRAGADTQYF	TGTGCCAGCAATCGAGCGGGAGCAGATACGCAGTATTTT	13	TRBD2	.	TRBV6-2/TRBV6-3	TRBJ2-3
CASSLSGQGGYEQYF	TGTGCCAGCTCACTTTCCGGACAGGGAGGGTACGAGCAGTACTTC	15	.	.	TRBV18	TRBJ2-7
CASRKEAGVAGELFF	TGTGCCAGTAGGAAAGAAGCGGGAGTGGCCGGGGAGCTGTTTTTT	15	TRBD2	.	TRBV19	TRBJ2-2
CASSGHYTDTQYF	TGTGCCAGCAGCGGGCATTACACAGATACGCAGTATTTT	13	.	many	TRBV7-2	TRBJ2-3
CASSRDRVDYGYTF	TGTGCCAGTAGTAGGGACAGGGTGGACTATGGCTACACCTTC	14	TRBD1	few	TRBV19	TRBJ1-2
CATTDRGMNTEAFF	TGTGCCACCACCGACAGGGGGATGAACACTGAAGCTTTCTTT	14	TRBD1	once	TRBV19	TRBJ1-1
CASRVVAGVRYNEQFF	TGTGCCAGCAGGGTGGTAGCGGGAGTGAGGTACAATGAGCAGTTCTTC	16	TRBD2	few	TRBV6-1	TRBJ2-1
CASRGLPGHNEQFF	TGTGCCAGCAGAGGACTACCGGGACACAATGAGCAGTTCTTC	14	.	.	TRBV12-3/TRBV12-4	TRBJ2-1
CASSLGALAGGTDTQYF	TGTGCCAGCAGCTTGGGAGCACTAGCGGGGGGCACAGATACGCAGTATTTT	17	TRBD2	.	TRBV11-3	TRBJ2-3
CASSMDSQWTEAFF	TGTGCCAGTAGTATGGACAGCCAGTGGACTGAAGCTTTCTTT	14	.	few	TRBV19	TRBJ1-1
CASSINPLLTGVLMAEAFF	TGTGCCAGTAGTATCAATCCCCTCTTAACAGGGGTACTTATGGCTGAAGCTTTCTTT	19	TRBD1	few	TRBV19	TRBJ1-1
CAISESSSGANVLTF	TGTGCCATCAGTGAGTCGAGTTCTGGGGCCAACGTCCTGACTTTC	15	.	many	TRBV10-3	TRBJ2-6
CASSQDSRGHQPQHF	TGCGCCAGCAGCCAAGATAGCAGGGGACACCAGCCCCAGCATTTT	15	.	.	TRBV4-1	TRBJ1-5
CASSLVAGNTGELFF	TGTGCCAGCAGCTTAGTGGCGGGGAACACCGGGGAGCTGTTTTTT	15	.	many	TRBV7-2	TRBJ2-2
CASSLRIGHSSNYGYTF	TGTGCCAGCAGTTTAAGAATAGGACATTCATCTAACTATGGCTACACCTTC	17	.	.	TRBV27	TRBJ1-2
CASLIYPGTGDSYEQYF	TGTGCCAGTCTCATTTACCCGGGGACAGGGGACTCCTACGAGCAGTACTTC	17	TRBD1	few	TRBV7-6	TRBJ2-7
CASTMELRETQYF	TGTGCCAGCACCATGGAACTTCGAGAGACCCAGTACTTC	13	.	many	TRBV7-6	TRBJ2-5
CASSLTGGRAVGDEQFF	TGTGCCAGCAGCTTAACCGGCGGGAGGGCCGTTGGGGATGAGCAGTTCTTC	17	TRBD2	few	TRBV7-9	TRBJ2-1
CASSLTGGDQYF	TGTGCCAGCAGTTTAACAGGGGGCGATCAGTACTTC	12	TRBD1	few	TRBV28	TRBJ2-5
CASSLGTWRGGELFF	TGTGCCAGCAGCTTAGGGACTTGGCGGGGCGGGGAGCTGTTTTTT	15	.	many	TRBV7-6	TRBJ2-2